This TCR beta chain was retrieved from a study of blood T cells in healthy people across ages. Findings and limits, study-wide: Investigators treated diversity estimates from one million T cells as underestimates.

CDR1 and CDR2 (germline): MNHEY, SVGAGI. The CDR3 loop spans 14 amino acids. The ends were cut back, 0 bases at V and 11 bases at J, with 16 bases in the middle. This clonotype was detected a few times. Its matching antigen is unknown. Collection of roughly 9.6 milliliters of peripheral blood was performed for each donor. The authors ran a second PCR of about 7 to 11 cycles using a sample-barcoded 5' primer and a J-beta primer mix. TCRdb called the 5' RACE reads again in MiXCR, with one record for every CDR3 protein. Among 700,000 or so distinct CDR3 sequences listed, around 41% were seen once. Sequenced material: blood. This TCR was recovered from an elderly man in good health. The chain combines TRBV6-5 with TRBJ2-5; D perhaps matches TRBD2 (5 bases). The CDR3 sequence: CASSYSSGEPKQYF. In DNA form, the CDR3 reads TGTGCCAGCAGTTACTCGAGTGGGGAGCCAAAGCAGTACTTC.